In its sample, the clone carrying this T cell receptor (beta chain) was seen once. The antigen remains undetermined. This sample's time point: pre-sensitization, week 0. The treatment was: therapeutic diphenylcyclopropenone sensitization with weekly scalp DPC. Unfractionated whole blood was the source of the extracted total RNA. Each CDR3 protein gets one entry after TCRdb re-called the RACE reads with MiXCR. The table lists 56,000 or so distinct CDR3 sequences, about 9.6% of them singletons, with roughly 9% in the top ten. The sample originates from a study of human T cells and chemical hapten exposure. V was pared by 0 bases and J by 4 bases, with 4 bases between. The CDR3 is 13 residues long. CDR1 is LGHNA and CDR2 is YSLEER in the germline V gene. Study-wide results and limits: Expanded TCRs were compared with controls, and the expanded TCRs formed significantly more large CDR3 similarity clusters. Having alopecia, the donors may differ immunologically from healthy people. A positive correlation with patch test score was found for PT1 expanded TCR counts.

This specimen consisted of whole blood, obtained in connection with sensitization to the hapten diphenylcyclopropenone (DPC). The sequence derives from a woman in her 30s with alopecia areata. Some clones in this sample may be carry-over from other donors' samples. This sequence joins TRBV4-3 and TRBJ1-3; D uncertain. CDR3 sequence: CASSQDAGNTIYF. The CDR3 bases are TGCGCCAGCAGCCAAGATGCCGGAAACACCATATATTTT.